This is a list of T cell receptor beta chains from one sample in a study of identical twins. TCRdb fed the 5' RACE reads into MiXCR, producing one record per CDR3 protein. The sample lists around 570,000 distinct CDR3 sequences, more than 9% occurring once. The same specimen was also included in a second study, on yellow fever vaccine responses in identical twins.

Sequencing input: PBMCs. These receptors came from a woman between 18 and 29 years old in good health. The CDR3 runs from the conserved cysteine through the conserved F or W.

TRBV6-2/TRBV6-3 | CASSSRGAGLHGAYNSPLHF
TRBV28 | CASSLAQGAPPEAFF
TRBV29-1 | CSVRLGAVNTEAFF
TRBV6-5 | CASSYPTGGNYNEQFF
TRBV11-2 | CASSATPQGRGAVRGETQYF
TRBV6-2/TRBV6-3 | CASSYGQPNTEAFF
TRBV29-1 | CSVEVNDEQFF
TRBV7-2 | CASSSTGAGGYTF
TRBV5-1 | CASSAPARGAPGELFF
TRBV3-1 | CASSQVLRGGSYEQYF
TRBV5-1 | CASSLGASGGRTDTQYF
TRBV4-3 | CASSQGTGHYNEQFF
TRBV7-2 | CASSLNSGVDSPLHF
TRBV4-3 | CASSPAGNTGELFF
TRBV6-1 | CASSPDPQQKLFF
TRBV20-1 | CCARAGQGAFTYEQYF
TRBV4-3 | CASSQEIAGVDTQYF
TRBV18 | CASTGTPDSYEQYF
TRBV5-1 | CASSLASLGEQFF
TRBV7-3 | CASSPTGESTDTQYF
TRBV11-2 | CASSPGATGASRTGELFF
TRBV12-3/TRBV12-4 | CASSLTGGEQFF
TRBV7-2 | CASSRSTGPSSYEQYF
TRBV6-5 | CASSLLAKGQEQYF
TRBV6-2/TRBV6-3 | CASSLPDRRSPLHF
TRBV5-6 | CASSLAVAGGFEQYF
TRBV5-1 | CASSLRLAGGEENIQYF
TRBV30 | CASRPGPRGETQYF
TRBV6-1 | CASSPGDYLNEQFF
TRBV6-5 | CASSYPGQGKSRETQYF
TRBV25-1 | CASRRSGEVAEQFF
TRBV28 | CASSLWHLGQGARGYTF
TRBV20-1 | CSATGTGGRGNQPQHF
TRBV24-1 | CATSHPGQGTGELFF
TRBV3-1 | CASSQEWDRGKAFF
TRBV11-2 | CASSTGQGNTDTQYF
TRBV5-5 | CASSLVAFLNTGELFF
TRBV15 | CATSRDKGRGLDEQYF
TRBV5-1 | CASSLELAGGWQFF
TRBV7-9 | CASNAADTQYF
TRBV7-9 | CASSPLAGGPSEQYF
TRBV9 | CASSVQVLSYNEQFF